What follows describes a single TCR beta chain. Its antigen remains unknown. The germline V gene encodes CDR1 SEHNR and CDR2 FQNEAQ (reference sequence). This CDR3 spans 15 amino acids. V dropped 5 bases and J dropped 3; count of bases not matched to a gene: 6. The sample belongs to a study of CD8 T cells in ankylosing spondylitis. Construction of TCR beta libraries was performed using quantitative 5'-RACE with molecular barcodes. TCRdb re-analysed the 5' RACE reads in MiXCR, keeping a single row per CDR3 protein. The data show fewer than 250,000 distinct CDR3 sequences, with 30% to 35% seen just once and around 4.4% held by the top ten. Study-wide points: A TCR beta motif of eight highly homologous variants appeared characteristic of ankylosing spondylitis blood. The authors found the disease-linked clones to be CD8+ and relatively rare in peripheral blood. Certain motif variants had earlier appeared in reactive arthritis synovial fluid and blood.

This receptor was obtained from a male donor with ankylosing spondylitis or in good health (not recorded which). The source material was blood, either unsorted or a sorted T cell fraction (not recorded which). The chain links TRBV7-9 to TRBJ1-1; TRBD1 aligns across 10 bases. CDR3: CASSARDRGYTEAFF. The CDR3, as DNA: TGTGCCAGCAGCGCCCGGGACAGGGGATACACTGAAGCTTTCTTT.